Following are 4 T cell receptor beta chains from one sample sequenced in a study of blood T cell repertoires in COVID-19. Method: immunoSEQ multiplex PCR; TCRdb's copy keeps in-frame clones and lacks some. The table has approximately 200,000 clones, 70% to 90% seen once. The sample taken for sequencing was PBMCs or T cells enriched from blood (not recorded which). The source of these receptors is a man in his thirties or forties who had recovered from COVID-19.

The gene calls are TRBV6-5 and TRBJ2-1, with 13 bases that match TRBD2. Germline-derived CDR1 and CDR2 are MNHEY and SVGAGI. This CDR3 has 15 amino acids. Unmatched junction bases numbered 8, after V lost 7 bases and J lost 8 bases. CDR3 bases: TGTGCCAGCAAGAGGTCACTAGCGGGGGGGGATGAGCAGTTCTTC. Its protein product is CASKRSLAGGDEQFF.

The CDR3 here is CASSQAGALNTGELFF. CDR3 nucleotide sequence: TGCGCCAGCAGCCAAGCAGGGGCATTGAACACCGGGGAGCTGTTTTTT. The chain uses TRBV4-1 and TRBJ2-2; D perhaps matches TRBD1 (6 bases). The CDR3 is 16 amino acids. Germline CDR1 MGHRA, CDR2 YSYEKL. The germline V and J ends were trimmed by 1 base and 1 base, with 10 bases remaining between them.

V and J are TRBV18 and TRBJ2-7, with a possible D match to TRBD1 (5 bases). The CDR3 consists of 14 residues. V was trimmed by 3 bases and J by 2 bases, leaving 11 bases between them. The germline gives CDR1 KGHSH, CDR2 LQKENI. The CDR3, as DNA: TGTGCCAGCTCACCGTGGACACATCCCTACGAGCAGTACTTC. Amino acid sequence: CASSPWTHPYEQYF.

The chain couples TRBV28 to TRBJ1-4; 7 nucleotides agree with TRBD1. V trimming: 3 bases; J trimming: 8 bases; junction bases outside the gene matches: 9. The CDR3 totals 15 residues. The germline V gene has CDR1 MDHEN and CDR2 SYDVKM. The CDR3: CASSFLWGQKEKLFF. CDR3 bases: TGTGCCAGCAGTTTTCTTTGGGGACAGAAAGAAAAACTGTTTTTT.